Below, one T cell receptor beta chain is given with its context. This clonotype turned up a few times. Its antigen remains undetermined. No base-level quality is on record; no much larger clone is a single base apart. Systemically healthy Caucasian individuals from Russia, approximately 39 in total and aged roughly 6 to 95 years, were included as donors. Each donor gave about 11 milliliters of peripheral blood, drawn into EDTA-treated Vacutainer tubes. Ficoll-Paque density-gradient centrifugation was used to isolate PBMCs, with at least 7 million obtained per sample. Total RNA, at least 5 micrograms per sample, was extracted from PBMCs with Trizol reagent. For every donor, flow cytometry on a PBMC aliquot measured the percentage of naive CD45RAhigh/CD27high T cells. This sample stems from a study of blood T cells in healthy people across ages (dated by TCRdb to 2013 to 2016). For context, the study as a whole: In model experiments, roughly one uniquely barcoded TCR beta cDNA molecule per two T cells was captured by template switching. The study analyzed two additional independent replicas of 1 million unique cDNA reads from the same blood draw for two donors, one aged 18 to 30 and one aged 80 or older. To avoid experimental bias, donors of different ages were distributed randomly across sequencing lanes. The study measured age-related changes in TCR beta repertoire diversity using deep sequencing normalized with unique cDNA molecular identifiers. Four age groups were formed from the donors: young (average approximately 15 years), middle-aged (just under 40), aged (about 62) and long-lived (around 82).

The library was produced with 5' RACE. The sequencing machine was an Illumina HiSeq 2500. A second 7 to 11 cycle PCR used a sample-barcoded 5' primer and a J-beta primer mix. A template-switch 5' adaptor carrying 12 random nucleotides introduced a unique molecular identifier onto each TCR beta cDNA molecule. Each sample yielded at least 3 million CDR3-containing paired-end reads. All of the RNA was converted into first-strand cDNA using the Mint cDNA synthesis kit, with a TRBC-specific oligonucleotide serving as the primer. All cDNA was treated with uracil-DNA glycosylase and then went through a first 18-cycle PCR with the universal primers M1SS and BC2_uni_R. The authors processed their data as follows. For normalization, 1 million high-quality reads, each with a distinct molecular identifier, were randomly selected from each sample. Reads sharing molecular identifiers were discarded rather than binned into consensus sequences. MiTCR, run with a Q25 quality threshold and the strictest error-elimination algorithm, handled CDR3 identification, clonotype clustering and error correction. Lower-bound total TCR beta diversity was estimated with a nonparametric unseen species model using Euler transformation. TCRdb cleaned the public reads at Q25 with fastp, built clones with MiXCR and kept in-frame beta chains. Each entry merges the rows of one CDR3 protein and shows their most common DNA and genes. The V and J calls shown here were made by TCRdb, not taken from the authors' results. This sample holds roughly 680,000 distinct CDR3 sequences; over 20% were observed only once. The biggest ten clones account for 3% to 4% of the sample.

Overall results and qualifications from the work: Because profiling used bulk unsorted PBMCs, naive and antigen-experienced compartments could not be compared conclusively. Estimates of total diversity from one million sequenced T cells were regarded as lower bounds and underestimates. Because donor CMV infection status was unknown, age-related changes in expanded clonotypes were potentially confounded. Compared with the aged group, the long-lived group had more naive CD4+ T cells, fewer expanded clones and increased TCR diversity, suggesting age selection. Observed TCR beta diversity correlated strongly with the percentage of naive T cells measured by flow cytometry. As age increased, observed TCR beta diversity per million T cells dropped in a roughly linear way, and a significant reduction was already evident by age 40.

The CDR3 goes from the cysteine to the phenylalanine over 14 residues. Here the CDR3 DNA is all that survives: 42 bases in frame from base 1. V is shortened by 1 base, J by 3 bases, and the region joining them spans 9 bases. The rearrangement joined TRBV12-3 or TRBV12-4 to TRBJ1-1, with the D gene uncertain. This TCR was recovered from a man between 65 and 85 years old in good health. Sequences were obtained from blood. CDR3 protein: CASSLGQLYTEAFF. The base sequence is TGTGCCAGCAGTTTAGGGCAGCTTTACACTGAAGCTTTCTTT.